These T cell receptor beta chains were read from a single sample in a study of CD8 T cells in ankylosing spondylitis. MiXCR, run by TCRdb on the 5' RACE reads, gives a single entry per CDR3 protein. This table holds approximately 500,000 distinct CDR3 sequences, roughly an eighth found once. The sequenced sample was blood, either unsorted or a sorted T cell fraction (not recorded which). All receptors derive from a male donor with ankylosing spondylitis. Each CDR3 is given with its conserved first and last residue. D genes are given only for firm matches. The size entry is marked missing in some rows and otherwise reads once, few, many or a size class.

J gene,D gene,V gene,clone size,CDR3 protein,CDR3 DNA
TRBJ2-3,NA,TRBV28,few,CASSRDLSTDTQYF,TGTGCCAGCAGCCGGGACCTGAGCACAGATACGCAGTATTTT
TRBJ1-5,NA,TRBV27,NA,CASRPLTSNQPQHF,TGTGCCAGCCGCCCCCTAACTAGCAATCAGCCCCAGCATTTT
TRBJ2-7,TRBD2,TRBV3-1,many,CASSLSSGRGEQYF,TGTGCCAGCAGCCTATCTAGCGGGAGGGGCGAGCAGTACTTC
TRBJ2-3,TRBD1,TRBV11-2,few,CASSLGTGADTQYF,TGTGCCAGCAGCTTAGGGACAGGGGCAGATACGCAGTATTTT
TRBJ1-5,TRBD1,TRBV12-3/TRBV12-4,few,CASSLGTGRNQPQHF,TGTGCCAGCAGTTTAGGGACAGGGCGCAATCAGCCCCAGCATTTT
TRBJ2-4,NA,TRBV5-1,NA,CASSLEPQGTNIQYF,TGCGCCAGCAGCTTGGAGCCTCAGGGTACGAACATTCAGTACTTC
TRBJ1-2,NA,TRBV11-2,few,CASSSPGTTHYGYTF,TGTGCCAGCAGCTCCCCGGGCACCACCCACTATGGCTACACCTTC
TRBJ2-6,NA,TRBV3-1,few,CASRRGVSGANVLTF,TGTGCCAGCAGGCGCGGGGTCTCTGGGGCCAACGTCCTGACTTTC
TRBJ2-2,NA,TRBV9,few,CASSVATGSPGELFF,TGTGCCAGCAGCGTAGCTACCGGGTCCCCCGGGGAGCTGTTTTTT
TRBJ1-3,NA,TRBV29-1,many,CSAVSISGNTIYF,TGCAGCGCCGTATCCATATCTGGAAACACCATATATTTT
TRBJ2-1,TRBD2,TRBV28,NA,CASSFAASGRYNEQFF,TGTGCCAGCAGTTTTGCGGCTAGCGGGAGGTACAATGAGCAGTTCTTC
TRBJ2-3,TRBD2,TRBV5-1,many,CASSTGTSGSADTQYF,TGCGCCAGCAGCACCGGGACTAGCGGGAGCGCAGATACGCAGTATTTT
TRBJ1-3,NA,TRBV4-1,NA,CASSQGGGSGNTIYF,TGCGCCAGCAGCCAAGGAGGGGGATCTGGAAACACCATATATTTT
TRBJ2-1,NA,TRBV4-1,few,CASSQAFGGEGAYNEQFF,TGCGCCAGCAGCCAAGCCTTCGGAGGGGAAGGGGCCTACAATGAGCAGTTCTTC
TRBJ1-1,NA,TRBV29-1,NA,CSVEDRRVWNTEAFF,TGCAGCGTTGAAGATCGGAGGGTTTGGAACACTGAAGCTTTCTTT